This passage covers 21 T cell receptor beta chains from one sample sequenced in a study of cytomegalovirus exposure and HLA in healthy donors (TCRdb year 2017). Receptor amplification or capture employed the immunoSEQ multiplex PCR assay. Drawn from immuneACCESS, this table holds only the in-frame rearrangements with V and J called that TCRdb kept. Clones are partly lost; checked studies trace under half to an unresolved V gene and leave the rest unexplained. The sample yields approximately 200,000 clones; around four fifths were counted once. Of the sample, about 7% is held by the ten largest clones. Material: PBMCs. These receptors were collected from a man aged 18 to 29 in good health and CMV-seropositive.

V gene TRBV12-5 combines with J gene TRBJ1-2, with D possibly TRBD1 on 5 matching bases. The CDR3 consists of 12 residues. From germline, CDR1 is LGHNT and CDR2 FRNRAP. V lost 7 bases, J lost 4 bases, and 10 bases lay in between. CDR3 protein: CASEGDSYGYTF. The CDR3 DNA reads TGTGCTAGTGAAGGGGATAGCTATGGCTACACCTTC.

This chain joins TRBV9 and TRBJ1-2, with 8 bases matching TRBD1. Germline V gene sequence: CDR1 SGDLS, CDR2 YYNGEE. Trimming cost V 4 bases and J 4 bases; bases outside gene matches: 9. CDR3 size: 15 residues. CDR3 sequence: CASSFLQGASYGYTF. The CDR3, as DNA: TGTGCCAGCAGCTTTCTTCAGGGGGCGAGCTATGGCTACACCTTC.

The rearrangement links TRBV6-1 to TRBJ2-7; D is unresolved. The CDR3 length is 12 residues. Trimming removed 6 bases at V and 7 bases at J, with 13 bases between. Germline V gene lookup returns CDR1 MNHNS and CDR2 SASEGT. CDR3 DNA: TGTGCCAGCAGCCCTTCCCCTCGGGAGCAGTACTTC. Protein product: CASSPSPREQYF.

This chain connects TRBV2 to TRBJ1-2; TRBD1 might be the D (6 bases). The CDR3 totals 13 residues. V dropped 7 bases and J dropped 4 bases, with 13 bases sitting between them. The germline V gene encodes CDR1 SNHLY and CDR2 FYNNEI. The CDR3 loop reads CASTPGTTYGYTF. The CDR3 DNA is TGTGCCAGCACCCCCGGGACAACCTATGGCTACACCTTC.

This clone was found once. Other nucleotide sequences from this sample produce the same CDR3. CDR3 region: CASSLSSYEQYF. The DNA of the CDR3 is TGTGCCAGCAGCCTCAGCTCCTACGAGCAGTACTTC. J is TRBJ2-7 and V is TRBV7-2; D is unclear. Trimming stripped 5 bases from V and 0 bases from J, with 5 bases between. Per germline, CDR1 SGHTA and CDR2 FQGNSA. This CDR3 has 12 residues.

The chain employs TRBV10-3 and TRBJ2-3; 9 bases match TRBD2. Germline CDR1 reads ENHRY; CDR2 reads SYGVKD. Losses at the gene ends were 3 bases for V and 8 bases for J; bases not matched to a gene: 18. The CDR3 covers 18 residues. The CDR3 coding sequence is TGTGCCATCAGTGAAAACCCCCTGGGCAGCGGGAGGCCAGGTACGCAGTATTTT. Translation gives CAISENPLGSGRPGTQYF.

The V gene is TRBV7-9, the J gene TRBJ2-4, with D maybe TRBD2 (6 bases). The CDR3 has 16 amino acids. V dropped 5 bases and J dropped 0 bases, with 14 bases sitting between them. Germline V CDR1 and CDR2: SEHNR, FQNEAQ (reference sequence). The CDR3: CASSALEEGAKNIQYF. In DNA form, the CDR3 reads TGTGCCAGCAGCGCATTAGAGGAGGGAGCCAAAAACATTCAGTACTTC. The entire variable domain, with the rest obtained from reference TRBV7-9 and TRBJ2-4, is as follows: DTGVSQNPRHKITKRGQNVTFRCDPISEHNRLYWYRQTLGQGPEFLTYFQNEAQLEKSRLLSDRFSAERPKGSFSTLEIQRTEQGDSAMYLCASSALEEGAKNIQYFGAGTRLSVL.

This chain links TRBV27 with TRBJ1-1; 10 positions agree with TRBD1. In germline, CDR1 is MNHEY, CDR2 SMNVEV (reference sequence). The ends lost 6 bases at V and 5 bases at J; junction bases unmatched: 6. The CDR3 has 14 amino acids. This CDR3 reads CASRDRGMLTEAFF. The DNA for the CDR3 is TGTGCCAGCAGGGACAGGGGGATGTTGACTGAAGCTTTCTTT.

This chain joins TRBV9 and TRBJ2-1, with D perhaps matching TRBD2 (6 bases). V was pared by 0 bases and J by 9 bases, with 22 bases between. Germline V gene sequence: CDR1 SGDLS, CDR2 YYNGEE. This CDR3 is built from 17 residues. The chain's CDR3 is CASSVATSPGLHGEQFF. The CDR3 nucleotides are TGTGCCAGCAGCGTAGCTACGTCCCCGGGACTCCACGGTGAGCAGTTCTTC.

The rearrangement uses TRBV30 and TRBJ2-2; 8 bases are a match to TRBD2. V dropped 3 bases and J dropped 6; count of bases not matched to a gene: 9. The CDR3 length is 15 residues. Germline assignment: CDR1 GTSNPN and CDR2 SVGIG (reference sequence). The CDR3 sequence is CAWRGVAGRAGELFF. The CDR3 coding sequence is TGTGCCTGGAGGGGGGTGGCCGGGAGGGCCGGGGAGCTGTTTTTT. The variable domain in full, with the rest retrieved from reference TRBV30 and TRBJ2-2, is SQTIHQWPATLVQPVGSPLSLECTVEGTSNPNLYWYRQAAGRGLQLLFYSVGIGQISSEVPQNLSASRPQDRQFILSSKKLLLSDSGFYLCAWRGVAGRAGELFFGEGSRLTVL.

The rearrangement links TRBV6-5 to TRBJ2-7, with 7 positions matching TRBD1. The CDR3 extends over 14 amino acids. Trimming took 6 bases from V and 0 from J; bases not matched to a gene: 5. Looked up from germline, CDR1 is MNHEY and CDR2 is SVGAGI. The CDR3 nucleotides read TGTGCCAGCAGCGGCAGGGGGTTCTCCTACGAGCAGTACTTC. Translating gives CASSGRGFSYEQYF.

The V gene is TRBV6-5, the J gene TRBJ1-5; TRBD1 aligns across 7 bases. The V segment lost 5 bases and the J segment 7 bases; nucleotides outside the gene matches: 11. CDR1 is MNHEY, CDR2 SVGAGI, per germline. This CDR3 is 15 amino acids long. CDR3 region: CASSADREHRQPQHF. The CDR3 region has the DNA TGTGCCAGCAGTGCCGACAGGGAGCATCGCCAGCCCCAGCATTTT.

The chain uses TRBV29-1 and TRBJ2-2; 8 bases line up with TRBD1. This CDR3 is 15 amino acids long. Germline CDR1 is SQVTM and CDR2 is ANQGSEA. V gave up 0 bases and J gave up 7 bases; unmatched junction bases: 7. CDR3: CSVEEGDRGSGELFF. In DNA, the CDR3 is TGCAGCGTTGAAGAGGGAGACAGGGGCAGCGGGGAGCTGTTTTTT.

The V call is TRBV27, the J call TRBJ2-3; D is unclear. The CDR3 covers 14 residues. Germline V gene data show CDR1 as MNHEY and CDR2 as SMNVEV (reference sequence). The V end was cut by 2 bases, the J end by 2 bases, with 8 bases between. The CDR3 loop reads CASSLLQATDTQYF. CDR3 in DNA: TGTGCCAGCAGTTTACTCCAGGCCACAGATACGCAGTATTTT.

V usage is TRBV27 and J usage is TRBJ1-1; 10 positions agree with TRBD1. V dropped 5 bases and J dropped 5; count of bases not matched to a gene: 11. This CDR3 is built from 16 residues. Germline CDR1 reads MNHEY; CDR2 reads SMNVEV (reference sequence). CDR3 coding DNA: TGTGCCAGCAGTCCTCGACAGGGGGCGTTGAGGACTGAAGCTTTCTTT. As protein: CASSPRQGALRTEAFF.

The chain couples TRBV7-9 to TRBJ2-5, with a tentative D call TRBD2 (6 bases). The germline V and J ends were trimmed by 0 bases and 5 bases, with 10 bases remaining between them. This CDR3 spans 14 amino acids. Germline V gene data show CDR1 as SEHNR and CDR2 as FQNEAQ (reference sequence). Here the CDR3 DNA reads TGTGCCAGCAGCTTAGCGGGGGGAACGGAGACCCAGTACTTC. Protein: CASSLAGGTETQYF.

The rearrangement links TRBV9 to TRBJ2-1, with TRBD2 as a possible D gene (5 bases). The germline V gene encodes CDR1 SGDLS and CDR2 YYNGEE. This CDR3 region has 12 residues. Trimming stripped 4 bases from V and 9 bases from J, with 11 bases between. The CDR3 loop reads CASSPRTSEQFF. CDR3 bases: TGTGCCAGCAGCCCCCGGACTTCTGAGCAGTTCTTC.

The V call is TRBV2, the J call TRBJ2-7; D perhaps matches TRBD1 (5 bases). The germline CDR1 and CDR2 sequences are SNHLY and FYNNEI. The CDR3 totals 14 residues. Trimming stripped 7 bases from V and 4 bases from J, with 17 bases between. The CDR3 DNA sequence: TGTGCCAGCAAGGGTGGGGCCCACGGGTACGAGCAGTACTTC. Translated: CASKGGAHGYEQYF.

This clone appeared once. This chain links TRBV6-1 with TRBJ2-7, with D possibly matching TRBD1 (6 bases). The CDR3 contains 12 residues. V lost 4 bases, J lost 4 bases, and 8 bases lay in between. Germline V CDR1 and CDR2: MNHNS, SASEGT. The CDR3 protein is CASSVDSYEQYF. For the CDR3, the DNA is TGTGCCAGCAGTGTGGACAGTTACGAGCAGTACTTC.

The rearrangement uses TRBV27 and TRBJ1-2; 7 bases fit TRBD1. Unmatched junction bases numbered 8, after V lost 3 bases and J lost 4 bases. Germline V CDR1 and CDR2: MNHEY, SMNVEV (reference sequence). This CDR3 spans 15 amino acids. The CDR3 loop is CASSLEGAGAYGYTF. The DNA for the CDR3 is TGTGCCAGCAGTTTGGAGGGGGCCGGCGCCTATGGCTACACCTTC.

This chain's CDR3 is CASSLVSGKNYEQYF. In DNA, the CDR3 is TGTGCCAGCAGCTTAGTGAGCGGGAAGAACTACGAGCAGTACTTC. This chain links TRBV7-9 with TRBJ2-7, with 7 bases that match TRBD2. Germline V gene lookup returns CDR1 SEHNR and CDR2 FQNEAQ (reference sequence). The CDR3 sequence is 15 residues long. The J segment lost 3 bases and the V segment lost 1 base, leaving 6 bases of the junction unmatched.